A selection of T cell receptor beta chains follows, all from one sample in a study of cytomegalovirus exposure and HLA in healthy donors. Produced via immunoSEQ multiplex PCR; TCRdb's table is partial and in-frame only. The table lists about 200,000 clones, around 83% of them singletons, with around an eighth in the top ten. Specimen: PBMCs. The receptors were gathered from a woman aged 30 to 39 in good health and CMV-seropositive. Each CDR3 is given with its conserved first and last residue. D genes are given only for firm matches. Expanded clones get a size class; other rows say once, few or many, or leave the size out.

j_call | v_call | clone_size | d_call | cdr3_nt | cdr3_aa
TRBJ2-7 | TRBV5-1 | NA | TRBD2 | TGCGCCAGCAGCTTGGCCTTGACTAGCGGGAGTCGAGGGTACGAGCAGTACTTC | CASSLALTSGSRGYEQYF
TRBJ2-6 | TRBV11-2 | NA | NA | TGTGCCAGCAGCTTAGTGGGCGAGGGTTCTGGGGCCAACGTCCTGACTTTC | CASSLVGEGSGANVLTF
TRBJ1-2 | TRBV6-5 | NA | NA | TGTGCCAGCAGCGATCGAGTCTATGGCTACACCTTC | CASSDRVYGYTF
TRBJ2-7 | TRBV27 | NA | NA | TGTGCCAGCAGTTTACTCAGGGATTTAGTCTACGAGCAGTACTTC | CASSLLRDLVYEQYF
TRBJ2-7 | TRBV21-1 | NA | NA | TGTGCCAGCAGCAAACGCAGCGGGAGGTCCTACGAGCAGTACTTC | CASSKRSGRSYEQYF
TRBJ2-4 | TRBV4-1 | NA | NA | TGCGCCAGCAGCCAAGAGTACAAAAACATTCAGTACTTC | CASSQEYKNIQYF
TRBJ2-7 | TRBV9 | once | TRBD2 | TGTGCCAGCAGCCGCTGGACTAGCTCATCCTTTGAGGAGCAGTACTTC | CASSRWTSSSFEEQYF
TRBJ1-5 | TRBV6-5 | NA | TRBD1 | TGTGCCAGCAGGTCAGGGGGAGGCATTCAGCCCCAGCATTTT | CASRSGGGIQPQHF
TRBJ2-1 | TRBV2 | NA | NA | TGTGCCAGCAGTGAACAGGGGAGAGAAAATGAGCAGTTCTTC | CASSEQGRENEQFF
TRBJ1-2 | TRBV6-5 | NA | NA | TGTGCCACAAAAGACAGCCACCAAGGGGGCACCTTC | CATKDSHQGGTF
TRBJ2-1 | TRBV6-5 | NA | TRBD2 | TGTGCCAGCAGTTACTCCGGAGGGAGGGCCTACAATGAGCAGTTCTTC | CASSYSGGRAYNEQFF
TRBJ1-1 | TRBV19 | NA | TRBD1 | TGTGCCAGTAGTAACGAACAGGGGATTGTTAACACTGAAGCTTTCTTT | CASSNEQGIVNTEAFF
TRBJ2-1 | TRBV2 | NA | TRBD2 | TGTGCCAGCAGTGGGGTAGGCGGGAGGGAGCGGGGTGAGCAGTTCTTC | CASSGVGGRERGEQFF
TRBJ2-3 | TRBV10-2 | NA | TRBD2 | TGCGCCAGCAGTGGACGGGAGGGCCGTGAAGATACGCAGTATTTT | CASSGREGREDTQYF
TRBJ2-2 | TRBV11-2 | NA | NA | TGTGCCAGCAGGGCCGGGACACAGAACACCGGGGAGCTGTTTTTT | CASRAGTQNTGELFF